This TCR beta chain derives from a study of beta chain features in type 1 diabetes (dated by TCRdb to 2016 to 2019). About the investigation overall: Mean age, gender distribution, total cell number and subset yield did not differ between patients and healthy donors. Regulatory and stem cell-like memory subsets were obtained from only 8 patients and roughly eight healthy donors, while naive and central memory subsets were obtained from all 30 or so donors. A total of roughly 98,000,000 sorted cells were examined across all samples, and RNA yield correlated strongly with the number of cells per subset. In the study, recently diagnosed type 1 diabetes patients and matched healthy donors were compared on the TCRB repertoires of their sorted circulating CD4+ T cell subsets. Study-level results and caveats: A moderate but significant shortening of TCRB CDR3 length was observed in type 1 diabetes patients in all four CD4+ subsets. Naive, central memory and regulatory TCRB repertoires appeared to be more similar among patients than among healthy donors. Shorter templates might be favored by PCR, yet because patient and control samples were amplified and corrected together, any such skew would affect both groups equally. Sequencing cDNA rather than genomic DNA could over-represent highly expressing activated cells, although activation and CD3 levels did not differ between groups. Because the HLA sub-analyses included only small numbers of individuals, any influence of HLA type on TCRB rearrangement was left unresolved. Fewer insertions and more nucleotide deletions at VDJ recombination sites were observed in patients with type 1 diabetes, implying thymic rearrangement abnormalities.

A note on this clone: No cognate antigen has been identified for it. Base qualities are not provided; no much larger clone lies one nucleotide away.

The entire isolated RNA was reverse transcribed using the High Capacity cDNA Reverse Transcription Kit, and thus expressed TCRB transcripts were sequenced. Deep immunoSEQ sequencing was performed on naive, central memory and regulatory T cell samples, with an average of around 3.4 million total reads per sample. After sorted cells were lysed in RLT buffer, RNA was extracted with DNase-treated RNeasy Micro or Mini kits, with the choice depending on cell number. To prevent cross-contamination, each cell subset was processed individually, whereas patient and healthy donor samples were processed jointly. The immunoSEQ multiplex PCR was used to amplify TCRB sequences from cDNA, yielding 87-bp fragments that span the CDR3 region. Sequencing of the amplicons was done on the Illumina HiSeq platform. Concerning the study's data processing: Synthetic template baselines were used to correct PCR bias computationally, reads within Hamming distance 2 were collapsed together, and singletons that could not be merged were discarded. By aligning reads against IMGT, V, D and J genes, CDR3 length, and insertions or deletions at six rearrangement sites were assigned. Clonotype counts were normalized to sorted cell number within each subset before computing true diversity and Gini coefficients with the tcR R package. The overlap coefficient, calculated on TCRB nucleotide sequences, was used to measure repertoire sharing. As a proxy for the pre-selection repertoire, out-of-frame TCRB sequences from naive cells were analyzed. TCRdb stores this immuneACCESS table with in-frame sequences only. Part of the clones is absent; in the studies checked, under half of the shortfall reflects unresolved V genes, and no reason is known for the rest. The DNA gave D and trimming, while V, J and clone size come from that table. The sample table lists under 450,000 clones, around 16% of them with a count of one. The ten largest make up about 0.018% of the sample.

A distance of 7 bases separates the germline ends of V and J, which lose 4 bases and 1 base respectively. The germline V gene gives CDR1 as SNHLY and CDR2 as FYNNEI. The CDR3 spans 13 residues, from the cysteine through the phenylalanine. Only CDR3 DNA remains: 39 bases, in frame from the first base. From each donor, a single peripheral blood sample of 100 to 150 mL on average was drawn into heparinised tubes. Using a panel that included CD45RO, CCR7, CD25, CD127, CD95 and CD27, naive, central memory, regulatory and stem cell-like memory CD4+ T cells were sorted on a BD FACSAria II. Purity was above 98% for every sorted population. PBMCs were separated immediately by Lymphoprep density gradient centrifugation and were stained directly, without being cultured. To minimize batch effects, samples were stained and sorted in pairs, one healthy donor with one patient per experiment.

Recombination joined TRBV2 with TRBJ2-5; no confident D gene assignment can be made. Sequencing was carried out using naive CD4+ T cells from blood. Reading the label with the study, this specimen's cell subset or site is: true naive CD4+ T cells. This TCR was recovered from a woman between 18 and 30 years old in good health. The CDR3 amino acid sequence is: CASSARIQETQYF. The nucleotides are TGTGCCAGCAGTGCCAGAATCCAAGAGACCCAGTACTTC.